This TCR beta chain came from a study of blood T cell repertoires in COVID-19. Turning to the study itself: The study drew acute and convalescent COVID-19 samples from the United States, Italy and Spain.

Clones were sequenced by immunoSEQ multiplex PCR, and TCRdb holds only the in-frame ones, with some missing. The table has 150,000 to 200,000 clones, roughly 77% seen once. Recruited during active infection, patients (from Seattle) were subsequently followed longitudinally. Sequencing was performed on peripheral blood. The receptor was derived from a woman aged 40-49 years with COVID-19, enrolled during active disease.

CDR3 nucleotide sequence: TGTGCCAGCAGCGTAGTGGGGACAGGGTACAATGAGCAGTTCTTC. Translating it yields CASSVVGTGYNEQFF. The gene calls are TRBV9 and TRBJ2-1, with 9 bases aligning to TRBD1. The germline V gene has CDR1 SGDLS and CDR2 YYNGEE. J lost 4 bases, V lost 0 bases, and 2 bases had no gene match. This CDR3 spans 15 amino acids.